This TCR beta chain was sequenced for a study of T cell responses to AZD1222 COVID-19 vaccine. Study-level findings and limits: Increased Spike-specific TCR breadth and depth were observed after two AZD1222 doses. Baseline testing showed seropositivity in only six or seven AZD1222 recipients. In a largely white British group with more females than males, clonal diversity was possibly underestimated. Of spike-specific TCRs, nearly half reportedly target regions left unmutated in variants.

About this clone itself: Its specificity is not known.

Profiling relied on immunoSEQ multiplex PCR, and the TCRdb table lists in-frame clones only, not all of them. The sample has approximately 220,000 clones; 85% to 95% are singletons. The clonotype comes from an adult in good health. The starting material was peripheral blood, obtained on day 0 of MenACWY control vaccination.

The CDR3 coding sequence is TGCAGCGTCCTCAGGGGGTCACATGGCTACACCTTC. Protein: CSVLRGSHGYTF. The J gene is TRBJ1-2, the V gene TRBV29-1; 7 positions match TRBD1. The ends lost 6 bases at V and 6 bases at J; junction bases unmatched: 7. The CDR3 loop spans 12 amino acids. Germline V CDR1 and CDR2: SQVTM, ANQGSEA. The entire variable domain, with the rest obtained from reference TRBV29-1 and TRBJ1-2, is as follows: SAVISQKPSRDICQRGTSLTIQCQVDSQVTMMFWYRQQPGQSLTLIATANQGSEATYESGFVIDKFPISRPNLTFSTLTVSNMSPEDSSIYLCSVLRGSHGYTFGSGTRLTVV.